The source of this T cell receptor beta chain is a study of T cell repertoires and HLA-DP antigens. Study overall: Alloantigens: one with one groove difference and one with about 11 differences versus self.

The germline V gene encodes CDR1 MNHEY and CDR2 SMNVEV (reference sequence). Unmatched junction bases numbered 12, after V lost 6 bases and J lost 7 bases. The CDR3 loop spans 15 amino acids. Untouched CD4+ T cells were isolated by negative selection, averaging roughly 98% purity. The PCR primers covered 54 TRBV and 13 TRBJ segments. Assay: immunoSEQ multiplex PCR; the TCRdb copy retains only in-frame clones and omits some. This table has approximately 110,000 clones, almost 95% appearing once. On this clone itself: Its specificity is not known.

Notes on the study in general: Against one allele, clones undetected before culture averaged approximately 39%; against the other, 50% to 65%.

The V and J genes are TRBV27 and TRBJ1-5; 7 bases line up with TRBD1. Sequencing input: CD4+ T cells from PBMCs. This TCR was sampled from a woman aged 18-29 years in good health and CMV-seronegative. The CDR3 DNA reads as TGTGCCAGCAGCCCGATAGATGACAGGGAACAGCCCCAGCATTTT. It yields the protein CASSPIDDREQPQHF.